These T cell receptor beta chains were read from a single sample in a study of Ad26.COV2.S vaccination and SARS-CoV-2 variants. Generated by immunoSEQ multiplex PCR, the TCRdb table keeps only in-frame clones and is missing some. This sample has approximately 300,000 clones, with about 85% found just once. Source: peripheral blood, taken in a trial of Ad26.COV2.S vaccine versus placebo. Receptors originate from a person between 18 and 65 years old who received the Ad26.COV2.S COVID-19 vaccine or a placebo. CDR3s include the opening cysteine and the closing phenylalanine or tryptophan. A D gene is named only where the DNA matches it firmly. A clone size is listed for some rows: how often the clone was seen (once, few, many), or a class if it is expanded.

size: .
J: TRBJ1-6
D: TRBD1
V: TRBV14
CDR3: CASSNRQGYGYNSPLHF
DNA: TGTGCCAGCAGCAACAGACAGGGGTACGGCTATAATTCACCCCTCCACTTT

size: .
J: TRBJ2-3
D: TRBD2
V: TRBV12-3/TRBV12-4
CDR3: CASSLEVRGALIF
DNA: TGTGCCAGCAGTTTAGAGGTGCGGGGGGCACTGATTTTT

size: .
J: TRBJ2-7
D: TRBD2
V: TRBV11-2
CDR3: CASSLSKRGASYEQYF
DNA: TGTGCCAGCAGCTTAAGTAAGCGGGGGGCCTCCTACGAGCAGTACTTC

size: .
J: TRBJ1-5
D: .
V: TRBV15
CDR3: CATSRGRGLSNQPQHF
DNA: TGTGCCACCAGCAGAGGTCGGGGATTGAGCAATCAGCCCCAGCATTTT

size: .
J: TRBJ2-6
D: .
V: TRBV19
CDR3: CASSMQGSGANVLTF
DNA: TGTGCCAGTAGTATGCAGGGTAGTGGGGCCAACGTCCTGACTTTC

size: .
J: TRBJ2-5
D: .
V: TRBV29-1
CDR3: CSVGRGETQYF
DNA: TGCAGCGTTGGAAGAGGAGAGACCCAGTACTTC

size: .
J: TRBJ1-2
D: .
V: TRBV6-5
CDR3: CASRHRALANYGYTF
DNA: TGTGCCAGCAGGCACAGAGCTCTAGCTAACTATGGCTACACCTTC

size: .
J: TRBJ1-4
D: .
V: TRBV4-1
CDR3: CASSQDRVRVRTNEKLFF
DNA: TGCGCCAGCAGCCAAGATCGTGTTAGGGTCAGAACTAATGAAAAACTGTTTTTT

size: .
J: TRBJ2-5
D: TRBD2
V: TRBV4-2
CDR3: CASSQDVERGARGTQYF
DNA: TGTGCCAGCAGCCAAGACGTCGAGCGGGGGGCCCGCGGGACCCAGTACTTC

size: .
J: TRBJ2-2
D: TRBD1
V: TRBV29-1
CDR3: CSIGTGFTGELFF
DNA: TGCAGCATCGGGACAGGGTTCACCGGGGAGCTGTTTTTT

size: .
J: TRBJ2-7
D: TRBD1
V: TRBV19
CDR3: CASSSPRDRPFYEQYF
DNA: TGTGCCAGTAGTAGCCCCCGGGACAGGCCTTTCTACGAGCAGTACTTC

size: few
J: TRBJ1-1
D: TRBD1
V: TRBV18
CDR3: CASSLQGAAEAFF
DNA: TGTGCCAGCTCACTTCAGGGGGCGGCTGAAGCTTTCTTT

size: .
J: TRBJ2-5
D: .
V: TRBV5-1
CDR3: CASSSTGGRETQYF
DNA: TGCGCCAGCAGCAGTACGGGGGGCCGAGAGACCCAGTACTTC

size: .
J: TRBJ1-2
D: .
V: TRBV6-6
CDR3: CASSYSGGTIGYTF
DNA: TGTGCCAGCAGTTACTCGGGGGGTACCATTGGCTACACCTTC

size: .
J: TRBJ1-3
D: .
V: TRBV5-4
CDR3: CASSLAGAGNTIYF
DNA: TGTGCCAGCAGCTTGGCAGGGGCTGGAAACACCATATATTTT

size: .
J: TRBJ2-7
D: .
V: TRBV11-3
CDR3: CASSSHYEQYF
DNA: TGTGCCAGCAGCTCCCACTACGAGCAGTACTTC

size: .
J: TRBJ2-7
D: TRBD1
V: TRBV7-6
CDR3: CASSHRTGPYEQYF
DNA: TGTGCCAGCAGCCACAGGACAGGGCCCTACGAGCAGTACTTC

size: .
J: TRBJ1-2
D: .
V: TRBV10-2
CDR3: CASSELAGNYGYTF
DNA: TGCGCCAGCAGTGAATTGGCAGGCAACTATGGCTACACCTTC

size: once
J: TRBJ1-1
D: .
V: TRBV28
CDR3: CAGKGGQMNTEAFF
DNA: TGTGCCGGAAAGGGTGGGCAGATGAACACTGAAGCTTTCTTT

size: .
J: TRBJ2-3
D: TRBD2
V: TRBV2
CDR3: CASSVITGGGLARADTQYF
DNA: TGTGCCAGCAGTGTAATAACGGGTGGCGGACTAGCGAGGGCAGATACGCAGTATTTT

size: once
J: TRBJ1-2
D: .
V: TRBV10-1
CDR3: CASSEGQNYGYTF
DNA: TGCGCCAGCAGTGAGGGGCAAAACTATGGCTACACCTTC

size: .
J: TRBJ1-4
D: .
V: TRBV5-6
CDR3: CASRFSWSNEKLFF
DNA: TGTGCCAGCAGGTTCTCGTGGTCTAATGAAAAACTGTTTTTT

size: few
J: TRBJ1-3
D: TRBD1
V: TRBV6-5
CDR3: CASSTLTGDGNTIYF
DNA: TGTGCCAGCAGCACCCTGACAGGGGACGGAAACACCATATATTTT

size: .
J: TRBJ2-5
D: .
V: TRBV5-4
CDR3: CASSLAGVQETQYF
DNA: TGTGCCAGCAGCTTGGCCGGGGTCCAAGAGACCCAGTACTTC

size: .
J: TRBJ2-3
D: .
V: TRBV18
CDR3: CASSPSLTFQDTQYF
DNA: TGTGCCAGCTCACCTAGTCTCACCTTCCAGGATACGCAGTATTTT

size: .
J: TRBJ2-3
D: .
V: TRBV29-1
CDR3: CSVEGVSGISTDTQYF
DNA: TGCAGCGTTGAAGGAGTCAGCGGAATCAGCACAGATACGCAGTATTTT

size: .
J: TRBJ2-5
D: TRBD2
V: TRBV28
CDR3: CAGSGGGGLQETQYF
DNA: TGTGCCGGTAGTGGTGGCGGGGGGCTCCAAGAGACCCAGTACTTC

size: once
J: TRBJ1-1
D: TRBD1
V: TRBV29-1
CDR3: CSAAGTAVTEAFF
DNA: TGCAGCGCTGCCGGGACAGCCGTCACTGAAGCTTTCTTT

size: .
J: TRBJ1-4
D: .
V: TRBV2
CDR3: CASSVQGPPEKLFF
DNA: TGTGCCAGCAGCGTACAGGGACCCCCTGAAAAACTGTTTTTT

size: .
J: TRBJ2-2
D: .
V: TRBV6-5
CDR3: CASHRTLSGTGELFF
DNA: TGTGCCAGCCATAGGACACTTTCGGGCACCGGGGAGCTGTTTTTT

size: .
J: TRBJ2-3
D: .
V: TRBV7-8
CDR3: CASLTKGDTQYF
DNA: TGTGCCAGCCTAACAAAAGGGGATACGCAGTATTTT

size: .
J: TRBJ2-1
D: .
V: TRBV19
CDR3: CASSGGSQYNEQFF
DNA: TGTGCCAGTAGTGGGGGCAGCCAGTACAATGAGCAGTTCTTC

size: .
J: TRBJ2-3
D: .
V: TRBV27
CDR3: CASSLRSGKLEYF
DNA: TGTGCCAGCAGTTTACGTTCCGGGAAACTTGAATATTTT

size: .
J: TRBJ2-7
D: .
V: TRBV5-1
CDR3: CASSLVPHEQYF
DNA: TGCGCCAGCAGCTTGGTACCCCACGAGCAGTACTTC

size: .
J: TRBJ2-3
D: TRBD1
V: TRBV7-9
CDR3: CASSLGTGGTPTRTDTQYF
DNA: TGTGCCAGCAGCCTTGGGACAGGGGGCACCCCTACCCGCACAGATACGCAGTATTTT

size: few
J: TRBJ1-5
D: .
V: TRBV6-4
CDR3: CASSAERNQPQHF
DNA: TGTGCCAGCAGTGCGGAGCGTAATCAGCCCCAGCATTTT

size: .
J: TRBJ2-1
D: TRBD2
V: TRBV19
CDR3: CASSTTSGGVEQFF
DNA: TGTGCCAGTAGTACCACTAGCGGGGGGGTTGAGCAGTTCTTC

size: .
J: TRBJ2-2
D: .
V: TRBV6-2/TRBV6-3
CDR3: CASSLQGSGELFF
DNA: TGTGCCAGCAGTCTACAGGGCTCCGGGGAGCTGTTTTTT

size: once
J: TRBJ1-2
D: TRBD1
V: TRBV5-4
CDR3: CASSSTGGYGYTF
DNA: TGTGCCAGCAGCTCGACAGGGGGGTATGGCTACACCTTC

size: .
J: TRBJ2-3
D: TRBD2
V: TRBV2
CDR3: CASSLRGSGGGDTQYF
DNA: TGTGCCAGCAGTCTCCGGGGTAGCGGGGGCGGAGATACGCAGTATTTT

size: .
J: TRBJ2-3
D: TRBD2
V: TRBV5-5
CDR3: CASSPASGADTQYF
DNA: TGTGCCAGCAGCCCTGCTAGCGGGGCTGATACGCAGTATTTT

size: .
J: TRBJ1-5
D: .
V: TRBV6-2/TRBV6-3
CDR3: CASSPGWPQHF
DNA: TGTGCCAGCAGTCCCGGGTGGCCCCAGCATTTT

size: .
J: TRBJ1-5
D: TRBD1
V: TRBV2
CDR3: CASTTDRGLSPQHF
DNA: TGTGCCAGCACCACTGACAGGGGGCTTTCGCCCCAGCATTTT

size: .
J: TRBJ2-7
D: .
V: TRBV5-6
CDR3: CASSFTGNPTGQYF
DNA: TGTGCCAGCAGCTTTACAGGGAACCCCACAGGGCAGTACTTC

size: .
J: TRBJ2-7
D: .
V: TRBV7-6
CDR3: CASSLGPDSPYEQYF
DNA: TGTGCCAGCAGCTTAGGACCGGACAGCCCCTACGAGCAGTACTTC

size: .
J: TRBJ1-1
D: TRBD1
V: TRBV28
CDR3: CASSPIGQGAGWGTEAFF
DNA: TGTGCCAGCAGTCCAATTGGACAGGGGGCTGGATGGGGGACTGAAGCTTTCTTT

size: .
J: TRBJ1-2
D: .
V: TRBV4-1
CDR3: CASSPPGAAYGYTF
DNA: TGCGCCAGCAGCCCTCCGGGGGCGGCCTATGGCTACACCTTC

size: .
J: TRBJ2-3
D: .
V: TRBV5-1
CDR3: CASSRDTTSTDTQYF
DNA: TGCGCCAGCAGCCGAGACACTACTAGCACAGATACGCAGTATTTT

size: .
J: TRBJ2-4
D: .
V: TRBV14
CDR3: CASSQARGKTKNIQYF
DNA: TGTGCCAGCAGCCAAGCCCGAGGGAAGACCAAAAACATTCAGTACTTC